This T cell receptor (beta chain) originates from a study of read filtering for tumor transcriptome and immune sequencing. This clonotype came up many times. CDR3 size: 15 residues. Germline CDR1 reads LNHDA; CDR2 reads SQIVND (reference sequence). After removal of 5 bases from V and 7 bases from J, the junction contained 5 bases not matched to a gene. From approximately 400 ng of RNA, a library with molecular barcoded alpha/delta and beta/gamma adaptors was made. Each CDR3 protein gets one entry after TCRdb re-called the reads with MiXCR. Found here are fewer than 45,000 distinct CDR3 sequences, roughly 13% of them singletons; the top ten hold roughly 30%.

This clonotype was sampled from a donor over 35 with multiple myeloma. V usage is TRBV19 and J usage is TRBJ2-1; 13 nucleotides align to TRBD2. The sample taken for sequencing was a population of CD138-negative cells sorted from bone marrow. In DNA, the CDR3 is TGTGCCAGTAGTGGGACTAGCGGGATGAGAAATGAGCAGTTCTTC. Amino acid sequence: CASSGTSGMRNEQFF.